The next 14 T cell receptor beta chains were all read from a single sample in a study of cytotoxic CD8 clonotypes in ibrutinib-treated CLL. This table comes from immunoSEQ multiplex PCR, and its TCRdb copy is limited to in-frame clones, with some not included. The sample comprises about 60,000 clones, roughly three fifths of which are singletons, and 20% rests with the top ten. Sequenced here: PBMCs, sampled after 24 months of ibrutinib treatment. These receptors were obtained from a human donor with chronic lymphocytic leukemia.

In DNA, the CDR3 is TGTGCCAGCAGCCGAGGGGTGGAGCAGTACTTC. Its translation is CASSRGVEQYF. The V gene is TRBV7-9, the J gene TRBJ2-7; the D call may be TRBD1 or TRBD2 (5 bases each). This CDR3 has 11 residues. Germline loops: CDR1 SEHNR, CDR2 FQNEAQ (reference sequence). Trimming took off 5 bases at V and 7 bases at J, with 9 bases between the two ends.

V is TRBV5-6 and J is TRBJ1-2; TRBD1 might be the D (5 bases). Trimming cost V 1 base and J 2 bases, with 9 bases left between them. CDR3 length equals 14 residues. Germline V CDR1 and CDR2: SGHDT, YYEEEE. CDR3 coding DNA: TGTGCCAGCAGCTTGCAGGGTTGGAACTATGGCTACACCTTC. Protein sequence: CASSLQGWNYGYTF.

This clone was counted once. This rearrangement joins TRBV5-1 to TRBJ1-1, with 7 bases fitting TRBD1. Germline trimming cut 7 bases from V and 0 bases from J; bases unmatched to any gene: 6. The germline gives CDR1 SGHRS, CDR2 YFSETQ. This CDR3 spans 14 amino acids. The CDR3 sequence: CASAVTGMNTEAFF. DNA of the CDR3: TGCGCCAGCGCGGTGACAGGGATGAACACTGAAGCTTTCTTT.

The chain joins TRBV4-1 to TRBJ2-1; 7 nucleotides match TRBD2. This CDR3 is built from 17 residues. Germline CDR1 MGHRA, CDR2 YSYEKL. The trim removed 2 bases at V and 4 bases at J, leaving 11 bases unmatched. CDR3 DNA sequence: TGCGCCAGCAGCCAACCCAACGGGGGGTTCGGATACAATGAGCAGTTCTTC. This sequence encodes CASSQPNGGFGYNEQFF.

This clone was counted between two and nine times. J is TRBJ2-1 and V is TRBV6-5; the match to TRBD2 covers 10 bases. Germline CDR1 reads MNHEY; CDR2 reads SVGAGI. The trim removed 6 bases at V and 5 bases at J, leaving 7 bases unmatched. The CDR3 totals 15 residues. CDR3 DNA: TGTGCCAGCAGAAACAGCGGGGGGGCAGACAATGAGCAGTTCTTC. Protein sequence: CASRNSGGADNEQFF.

This clone was seen ten or more times. V is TRBV29-1 and J is TRBJ2-2, with a weak D call TRBD1 (5 bases). CDR3 length: 11 residues. Germline loops: CDR1 SQVTM, CDR2 ANQGSEA. V was trimmed by 4 bases and J by 6 bases, leaving 6 bases between them. The CDR3 DNA sequence: TGCAGCGTTGCCAGGGCCGGGGAGCTGTTTTTT. Protein: CSVARAGELFF.

This clone was detected only a few times. The V call is TRBV28, the J call TRBJ1-3; D is unresolved. The CDR3 consists of 13 residues. V was pared by 6 bases and J by 1 base, with 7 bases between. Looked up from germline, CDR1 is MDHEN and CDR2 is SYDVKM. This CDR3 reads CASRGSSGNTIYF. CDR3 in DNA: TGTGCCAGCAGGGGTTCATCTGGAAACACCATATATTTT.

This clone was observed many times. The chain has TRBV2 and TRBJ1-1; D possibly corresponds to TRBD1 (5 bases). The V end lost 8 bases, the J end lost 0 bases, and 19 bases lay between the germline ends. The CDR3 consists of 16 residues. From germline, CDR1 is SNHLY and CDR2 FYNNEI. The CDR3 loop reads CASPRQTGTLNTEAFF. In nucleotides, the CDR3 is TGTGCCAGCCCGAGACAGACCGGAACCTTGAACACTGAAGCTTTCTTT.

The count of this clone is one. The chain couples TRBV6-5 to TRBJ2-1; D gene unclear. The CDR3 is 10 amino acids. The V and J ends lost 4 bases and 10 bases respectively, with 5 bases between them. Germline lookup yields CDR1 MNHEY and CDR2 SVGAGI. The CDR3 here is CASSSGEQFF. The DNA for the CDR3 is TGTGCCAGCAGTTCTGGAGAGCAGTTCTTC.

There are a few counts of this clone. This sequence joins TRBV19 and TRBJ2-3, with TRBD2 matching over 9 bases. With V trimmed by 6 bases and J by 1 base, 20 bases remained unmatched. Germline-derived CDR1 and CDR2 are LNHDA and SQIVND (reference sequence). The CDR3 covers 20 residues. DNA of the CDR3: TGTGCCAGTAGCCCCAATCGGCTAGCGGGGCCTCCCCCAGGCACAGATACGCAGTATTTT. It yields the protein CASSPNRLAGPPPGTDTQYF.

J is TRBJ2-2 and V is TRBV4-2; D may match TRBD1 or TRBD2 (5 bases each). Germline V gene sequence: CDR1 LGHNA, CDR2 YNFKEQ. The CDR3 has 14 residues. V was pared by 4 bases and J by 2 bases, with 8 bases between. The CDR3 region is CASSRDPNTGELFF. The CDR3 nucleotides read TGTGCCAGCAGCCGGGACCCTAACACCGGGGAGCTGTTTTTT.

A few counts support this clone. The chain uses TRBV6-1 and TRBJ2-7; 13 bases are shared with TRBD2. Germline CDR1 MNHNS, CDR2 SASEGT. The CDR3 is 15 amino acids. V gave up 7 bases and J gave up 4 bases; unmatched junction bases: 7. The DNA for the CDR3 is TGTGCCAGCAATGGACTAGCGGGGGCCGTTTACGAGCAGTACGTC. This gives the protein CASNGLAGAVYEQYV.

This clone was seen only once. The chain carries TRBV28 and TRBJ2-1, with 7 bases aligning to TRBD1. This CDR3 has 16 amino acids. V gave up 1 base and J gave up 7 bases; unmatched junction bases: 10. Germline CDR1 reads MDHEN; CDR2 reads SYDVKM. The CDR3 region is CASSLFLSGQWNEQFF. The CDR3 coding sequence is TGTGCCAGCAGTTTATTCCTTTCGGGACAGTGGAATGAGCAGTTCTTC. Supplemented by reference TRBV28 and TRBJ2-1, the full variable domain reads DVKVTQSSRYLVKRTGEKVFLECVQDMDHENMFWYRQDPGLGLRLIYFSYDVKMKEKGDIPEGYSVSREKKERFSLILESASTNQTSMYLCASSLFLSGQWNEQFFGPGTRLTVL.

The rearrangement links TRBV7-9 to TRBJ1-1, with D uncertain. This CDR3 is 14 amino acids long. Germline loops: CDR1 SEHNR, CDR2 FQNEAQ (reference sequence). Trimming stripped 1 base from V and 5 bases from J, with 11 bases between. CDR3 sequence reads: CASSLVVGETEAFF. For the CDR3, the DNA is TGTGCCAGCAGCTTAGTTGTCGGTGAGACTGAAGCTTTCTTT.